The rows below give T cell receptor beta chains drawn from one sample of a study of T cells in Graves' hyperthyroidism and ophthalmopathy. From the multiplex PCR reads, TCRdb called clonotypes with MiXCR, one entry per CDR3 protein. The sample records about 520,000 distinct CDR3 sequences, around 22% being singletons. Sequencing input: blood. All receptors come from a woman in her twenties or thirties with Graves' ophthalmopathy. Each CDR3 is given with its conserved first and last residue. A D gene is named only where the DNA matches it firmly. Rows give clone size only sometimes, using once, few, many, or a class for an expanded clone.

cdr3_nt cdr3_aa clone_size v_call d_call j_call
TGTGCCACCAGTAAAGGAACCTACGAGCAGTACTTC CATSKGTYEQYF many TRBV15 NA TRBJ2-7
TGTGCCAGCAGTTCCCCTGCTGGGGAGCAGTACTTC CASSSPAGEQYF NA TRBV28 NA TRBJ2-7
TGTGCCAGCAGCTTAGGTCCTTTCAAGACCCAGTACTTC CASSLGPFKTQYF NA TRBV11-2 NA TRBJ2-5
TGCAGTGCTAGAGATTTGAGGGAGACAGGGCGTAATAACTATGGCTACACCTTC CSARDLRETGRNNYGYTF many TRBV20-1 TRBD1 TRBJ1-2
TGTGCCATCAGTGAACCTGGGACAGCTTCCTACGAGCAGTACTTC CAISEPGTASYEQYF NA TRBV10-3 TRBD1 TRBJ2-7
TGTGCCAGTAAAGGGGACAGGGAAAACACCGGGGAGCTGTTTTTT CASKGDRENTGELFF many TRBV6-2/TRBV6-3 TRBD1 TRBJ2-2
TGTGCCAGCAGTTCACCCCCAAACATAAACAACGAGCAGTACTTC CASSSPPNINNEQYF many TRBV12-3/TRBV12-4 NA TRBJ2-7
TGTGCCAGCGCACTACTAACAGGGGTAAGTCTCCCTGAAGCTTTCTTT CASALLTGVSLPEAFF many TRBV27 TRBD1 TRBJ1-1
TGTGCCACCAGCAGAGATCCTTCCACGAACACTGAAGCTTTCTTT CATSRDPSTNTEAFF NA TRBV15 NA TRBJ1-1
TGCAGTGCTAGAGAGGGTTGGAGCTCTGGAAACACCATATATTTT CSAREGWSSGNTIYF many TRBV20-1 NA TRBJ1-3
TGTGCCAGCAGCATAACTTCTTTCAGGGTTAAAGCTTTCTTT CASSITSFRVKAFF many TRBV13 NA TRBJ1-1
TGTGCCAGCAGTTTTACCGACAGGGCCGGTGGCTACACCTTC CASSFTDRAGGYTF many TRBV6-5 TRBD1 TRBJ1-2
TGTGCCAGCAGCCCGGTTACGGGGTCGTGGGGCTACACCTTC CASSPVTGSWGYTF many TRBV7-9 NA TRBJ1-2
TGTGCCAGTAACCCGGGATACACCGGGGAGCTGTTTTTT CASNPGYTGELFF NA TRBV19 NA TRBJ2-2
TGTGCCAGCAGTGAAGGCAGGGTTGGTCAGCCCCAGCATTTT CASSEGRVGQPQHF many TRBV6-1 NA TRBJ1-5
TGTGCCACCAGCTCCAATGCCGGGACAGGGGGCGACTATGGCTACACCTTC CATSSNAGTGGDYGYTF many TRBV15 TRBD1 TRBJ1-2
TGTGCCAGCAGAAAGGGGACAGGGTGGGAGACCCAGTACTTC CASRKGTGWETQYF NA TRBV6-1 TRBD1 TRBJ2-5
TGTGCCAGTACGCCGCTCGGGACCTATGGCTACACCTTC CASTPLGTYGYTF many TRBV6-1 NA TRBJ1-2
TGTGCCAGCAGCCAGGGGGCCAAAAACATTCAGTACTTC CASSQGAKNIQYF many TRBV14 NA TRBJ2-4
TGTGCCAGCACCCTACCAGGCTACGAGCAGTACTTC CASTLPGYEQYF many TRBV7-2 NA TRBJ2-7
TGTGCCAGCAGTTCACCGGGACAGGGGGCGTCTGGCTACACCTTC CASSSPGQGASGYTF many TRBV27 TRBD1 TRBJ1-2
TGCAGCGTTGAAGATCCCAGAGAACAGGGCACTGAAGCTTTCTTT CSVEDPREQGTEAFF NA TRBV29-1 NA TRBJ1-1
TGTGCCATCTCCGGGACAGCTAACACTGAAGCTTTCTTT CAISGTANTEAFF many TRBV2 TRBD1 TRBJ1-1
TGTGCCAGCAGACAACGATACGGAGAGACCCAGTACTTC CASRQRYGETQYF many TRBV2 NA TRBJ2-5
TGTGCCAGCAGACGCAGTGCCAGCTCTGGAAACACCATATATTTT CASRRSASSGNTIYF NA TRBV12-3/TRBV12-4 NA TRBJ1-3
TGTGCCAGCAGCCCCTCGAGCCTAGCCAAAAACATTAAGTACTTC CASSPSSLAKNIKYF many TRBV7-8 NA TRBJ2-4
TGTGCCAGCAGCCTCGAAAGTTTGGGTGGCTACACCTTC CASSLESLGGYTF few TRBV6-1 NA TRBJ1-2
TGTGCCAGCACGGACGGGGCTAATTCACCCCTCCACTTT CASTDGANSPLHF few TRBV7-2 NA TRBJ1-6
TGTGCCTATAGACAGGGTGGGGAGACCCAGTACTTC CAYRQGGETQYF NA TRBV30 TRBD1 TRBJ2-5
TGTGCCTGGGGGGGAGGGTATGCTTTCTTT CAWGGGYAFF once TRBV30 NA TRBJ1-1
TGCAGCGGGTACCTCGAGGGAAACTATGGCTACACCTTC CSGYLEGNYGYTF NA TRBV29-1 NA TRBJ1-2